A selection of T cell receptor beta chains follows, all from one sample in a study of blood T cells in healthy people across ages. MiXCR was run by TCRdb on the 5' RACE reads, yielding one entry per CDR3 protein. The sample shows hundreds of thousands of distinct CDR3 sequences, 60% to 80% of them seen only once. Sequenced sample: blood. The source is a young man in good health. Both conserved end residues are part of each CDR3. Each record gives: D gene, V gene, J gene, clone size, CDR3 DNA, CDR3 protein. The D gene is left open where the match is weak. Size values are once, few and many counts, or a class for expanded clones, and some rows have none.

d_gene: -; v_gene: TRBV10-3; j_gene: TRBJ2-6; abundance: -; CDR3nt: TGTGCCATCGCGCCGGGCGGACGATCTGGGGCCAACGTCCTGACTTTC; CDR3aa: CAIAPGGRSGANVLTF
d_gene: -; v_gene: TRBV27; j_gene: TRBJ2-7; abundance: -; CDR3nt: TGTGCCAGCAGTTTATCTCCAGGGGCTCGCTACGAGCAGTACTTC; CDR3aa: CASSLSPGARYEQYF
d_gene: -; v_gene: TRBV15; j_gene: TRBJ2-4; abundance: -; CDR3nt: TGTGCCACCAGCCCAACTGGGGGAAAAAACATTCAGTACTTC; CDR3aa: CATSPTGGKNIQYF
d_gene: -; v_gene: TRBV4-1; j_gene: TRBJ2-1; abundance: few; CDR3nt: TGCGCCAGCAGCCAAATCTACTCCTACAATGAGCAGTTCTTC; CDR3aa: CASSQIYSYNEQFF
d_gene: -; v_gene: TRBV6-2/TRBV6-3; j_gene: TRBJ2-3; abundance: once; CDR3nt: TGTGCCAGCGAAGTCGGGGGACCGATCACAGATACGCAGTATTTT; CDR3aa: CASEVGGPITDTQYF
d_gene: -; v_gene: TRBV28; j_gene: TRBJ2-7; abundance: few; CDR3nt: TGTGCCAGCAGTTTATTTTATGAGGGTACACACGAGCAGTACTTC; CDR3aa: CASSLFYEGTHEQYF
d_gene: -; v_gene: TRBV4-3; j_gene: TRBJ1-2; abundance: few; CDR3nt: TGCGCCAGCAGCCAAACTAGGGGGACTGGCTATGGCTACACCTTC; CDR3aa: CASSQTRGTGYGYTF
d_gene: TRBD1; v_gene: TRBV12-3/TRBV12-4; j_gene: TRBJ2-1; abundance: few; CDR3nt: TGTGCCAGCAGTGCCAACAGGGGGTATTCTGAGCAGTTCTTC; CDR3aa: CASSANRGYSEQFF
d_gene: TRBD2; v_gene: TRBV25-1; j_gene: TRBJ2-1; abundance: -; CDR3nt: TGTGCCAGCAGTAGTTGGTTAAGCGGGGGCTCCTACAATGAGCAGTTCTTC; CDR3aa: CASSSWLSGGSYNEQFF
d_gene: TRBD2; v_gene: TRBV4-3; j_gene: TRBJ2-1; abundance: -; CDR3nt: TGCGCCAGCAGCCAAGAAAGGGGGACTAGCGGTCCCAATGAGCAGTTCTTC; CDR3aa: CASSQERGTSGPNEQFF
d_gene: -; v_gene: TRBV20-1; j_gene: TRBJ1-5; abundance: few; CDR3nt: TGCAGTGCTAGGAAGCCAGACAATCAGCCCCAGCATTTT; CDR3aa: CSARKPDNQPQHF
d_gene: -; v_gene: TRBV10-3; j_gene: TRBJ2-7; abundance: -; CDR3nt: TGTGCCATCAGTGATTTATACCAGGACCGATACGAGCAGTACTTC; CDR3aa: CAISDLYQDRYEQYF
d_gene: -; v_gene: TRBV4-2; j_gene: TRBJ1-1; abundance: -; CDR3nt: TGTGCCAGCAGCCGATCCGGGGAACCGAACACTGAAGCTTTCTTT; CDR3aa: CASSRSGEPNTEAFF
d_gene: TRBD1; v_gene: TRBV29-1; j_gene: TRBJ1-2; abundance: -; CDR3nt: TGCAGCGTTACGACAGGGGGCACCTATGGCTACACCTTC; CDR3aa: CSVTTGGTYGYTF
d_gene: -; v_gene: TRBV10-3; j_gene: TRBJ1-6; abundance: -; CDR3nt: TGTGCCATCAGTTATACAGGGAATTCACCCCTCCACTTT; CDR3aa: CAISYTGNSPLHF
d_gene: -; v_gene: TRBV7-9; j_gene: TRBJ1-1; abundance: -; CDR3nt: TGTGCCAGCAGCTTGGGGAATCGATACACTGAAGCTTTCTTT; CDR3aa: CASSLGNRYTEAFF
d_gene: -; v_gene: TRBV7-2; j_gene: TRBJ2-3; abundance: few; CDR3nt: TGTGCCAGCAGCTCACCGCGGCGGGCAGTCCTCGTCACAGATACGCAGTATTTT; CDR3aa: CASSSPRRAVLVTDTQYF
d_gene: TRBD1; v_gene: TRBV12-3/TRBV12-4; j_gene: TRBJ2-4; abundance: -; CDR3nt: TGTGCCAGCAGCCGTACGGGACAGGGGGGACGGAACATTCAGTACTTC; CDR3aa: CASSRTGQGGRNIQYF
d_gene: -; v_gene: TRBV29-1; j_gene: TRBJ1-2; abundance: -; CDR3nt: TGCAGCGTTGAAGAACAGAAACCTAACTATGGCTACACCTTC; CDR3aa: CSVEEQKPNYGYTF
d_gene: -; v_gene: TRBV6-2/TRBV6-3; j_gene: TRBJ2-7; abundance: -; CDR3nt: TGTGCCAGCAAAGCGGAAAGATATTCCTACGAGCAGTACTTC; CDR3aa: CASKAERYSYEQYF
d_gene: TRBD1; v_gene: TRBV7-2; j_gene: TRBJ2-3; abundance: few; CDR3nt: TGTGCCAGCAGCCCCGTATTCCAGGGGGTTACAGATACGCAGTATTTT; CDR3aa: CASSPVFQGVTDTQYF
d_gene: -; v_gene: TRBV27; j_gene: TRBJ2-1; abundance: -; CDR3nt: TGTACCAGCAGTTTAGCAGGCTACAATGAGCAGTTCTTC; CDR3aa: CTSSLAGYNEQFF
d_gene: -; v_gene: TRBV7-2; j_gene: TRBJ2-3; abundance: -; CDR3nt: TGTGCCAGCAGCTTACCAGAACTCTGGCAAGATACGCAGTATTTT; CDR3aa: CASSLPELWQDTQYF
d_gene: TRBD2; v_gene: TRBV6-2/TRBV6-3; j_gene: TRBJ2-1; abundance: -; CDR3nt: TGTGCCAGCAGTTACGGGACTAGAAATGAGCAGTTCTTC; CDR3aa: CASSYGTRNEQFF
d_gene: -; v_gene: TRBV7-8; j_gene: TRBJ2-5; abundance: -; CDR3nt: TGTGCCAGCAGCTTAGGGAATACCAACCAAGAGACCCAGTACTTC; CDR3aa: CASSLGNTNQETQYF
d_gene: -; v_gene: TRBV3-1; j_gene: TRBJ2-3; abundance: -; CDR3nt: TGTGCCAGCAGAAACGACGCAGGTACGCAGTATTTT; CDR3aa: CASRNDAGTQYF
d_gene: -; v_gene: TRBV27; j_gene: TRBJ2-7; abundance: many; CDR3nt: TGCGCCAGCAGCTTGGGACGGACCTACGAGCAGTACTTC; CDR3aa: CASSLGRTYEQYF
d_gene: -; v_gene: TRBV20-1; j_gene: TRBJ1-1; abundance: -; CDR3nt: TGCAGTGCTAGAGATCCCCAGGGGCGGAACACTGAAGCTTTCTTT; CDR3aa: CSARDPQGRNTEAFF
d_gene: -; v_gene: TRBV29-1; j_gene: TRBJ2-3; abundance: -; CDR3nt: TGCAGCGTTACGTTTACAAAGCAACCGAGCACAGATACGCAGTATTTT; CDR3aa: CSVTFTKQPSTDTQYF
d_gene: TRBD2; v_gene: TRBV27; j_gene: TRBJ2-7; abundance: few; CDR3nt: TGTGCCAGCAGTTCCCGGGGGGGCCTAGGGTACGAGCAGTACTTC; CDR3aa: CASSSRGGLGYEQYF
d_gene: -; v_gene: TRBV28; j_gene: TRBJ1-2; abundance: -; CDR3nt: TGTGCCGCGGAGAAGGGGGGCTCGTATGGCTACACCTTC; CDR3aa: CAAEKGGSYGYTF
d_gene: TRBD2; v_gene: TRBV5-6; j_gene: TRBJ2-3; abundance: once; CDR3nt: TGTGCCAGCAGCTTGGCGGTCACTAGCGGGGTTGGTACGCAGTATTTT; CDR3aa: CASSLAVTSGVGTQYF
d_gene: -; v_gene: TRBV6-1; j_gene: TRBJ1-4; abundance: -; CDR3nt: TGTGCCAGCAGTGATCGGTGGGATAATGAAAAACTGTTTTTT; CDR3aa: CASSDRWDNEKLFF
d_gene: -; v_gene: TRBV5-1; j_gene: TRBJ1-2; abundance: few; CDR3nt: TGCGCCAGCAGCTCGGCAGGGACTAACTATGGCTACACCTTC; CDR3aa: CASSSAGTNYGYTF
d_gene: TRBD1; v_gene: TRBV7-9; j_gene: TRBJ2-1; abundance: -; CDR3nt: TGTGCCAGCAGCTTGCAGGGGGTGGGAGATGAGCAGTTCTTC; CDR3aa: CASSLQGVGDEQFF
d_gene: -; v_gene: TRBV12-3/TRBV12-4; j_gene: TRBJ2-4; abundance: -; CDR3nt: TGTGCCGCAAGTAGGGGCACGGGCAACATTCAGTACTTC; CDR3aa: CAASRGTGNIQYF
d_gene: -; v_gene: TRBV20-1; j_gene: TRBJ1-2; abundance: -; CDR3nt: TGCAGTGCCCCCCGAGGGGACGGCTACACCTTC; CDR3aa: CSAPRGDGYTF
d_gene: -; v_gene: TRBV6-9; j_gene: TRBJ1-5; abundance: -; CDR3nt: TGTGCCATCCACCTACCCAAAGACGGCAGAAATTTCAATCAGCCCCAGCATTTT; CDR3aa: CAIHLPKDGRNFNQPQHF
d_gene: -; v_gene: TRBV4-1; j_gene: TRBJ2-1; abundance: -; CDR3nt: TGCGCCAGCAGCCAAGGCGGGACAGACTACAATGAGCAGTTCTTC; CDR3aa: CASSQGGTDYNEQFF
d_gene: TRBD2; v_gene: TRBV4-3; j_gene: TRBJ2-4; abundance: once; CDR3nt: TGCGCCAGCAGCCAAGATGAAGACGCGGGGGAGCAGTACTTC; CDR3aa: CASSQDEDAGEQYF
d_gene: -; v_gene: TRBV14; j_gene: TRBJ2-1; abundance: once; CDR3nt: TGTGCCAGCAGCCGGGACAACGGCAATGAGCAGTTCTTC; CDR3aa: CASSRDNGNEQFF
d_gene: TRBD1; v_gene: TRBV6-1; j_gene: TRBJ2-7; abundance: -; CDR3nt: TGTGCCAGCAGTGAGGGACAGGAGGATTCCTACGAGCAGTACTTC; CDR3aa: CASSEGQEDSYEQYF
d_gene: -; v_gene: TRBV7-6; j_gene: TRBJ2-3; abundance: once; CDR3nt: TGTGCCAGCATTAGCACTAGGTTGCATGATACGCAGTATTTT; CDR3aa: CASISTRLHDTQYF
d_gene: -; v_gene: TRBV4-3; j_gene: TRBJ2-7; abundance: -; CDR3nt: TGCGCCAGCAGCCAAGGCCCTACCTACGAGCAGTACTTC; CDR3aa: CASSQGPTYEQYF
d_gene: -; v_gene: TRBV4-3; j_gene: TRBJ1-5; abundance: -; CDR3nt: TGCGCCAGCAGCCAAGAATTGCAGGGAGGACAGCCCCAGCATTTT; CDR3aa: CASSQELQGGQPQHF
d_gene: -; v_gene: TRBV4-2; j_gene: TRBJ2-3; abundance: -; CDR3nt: TGTGCCAGCAGCCAGCCCTTCGCCGATACGCAGTATTTT; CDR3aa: CASSQPFADTQYF
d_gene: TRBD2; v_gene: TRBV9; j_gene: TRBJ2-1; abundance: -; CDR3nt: TGTGCCAGCAGCGTAGGGGGTGGACTAGCGGGCCCCCGATACAATGAGCAGTTCTTC; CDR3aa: CASSVGGGLAGPRYNEQFF
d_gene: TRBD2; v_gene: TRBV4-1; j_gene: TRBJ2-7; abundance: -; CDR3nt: TGCGCCAGCAGCCAAGATCTACTAGCGGGGGATGGTGAGCAGTACTTC; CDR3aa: CASSQDLLAGDGEQYF
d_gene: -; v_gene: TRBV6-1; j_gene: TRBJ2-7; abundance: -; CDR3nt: TGTGCCAGCAGTGAATTACTGGGGGAGCAGTACTTC; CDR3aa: CASSELLGEQYF
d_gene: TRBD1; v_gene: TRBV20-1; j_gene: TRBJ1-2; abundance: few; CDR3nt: TGCAGTGCTAGGGAGACAGGGACGGATGGCTACACCTTC; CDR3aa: CSARETGTDGYTF
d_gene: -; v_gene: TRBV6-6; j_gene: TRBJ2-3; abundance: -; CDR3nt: TGTGCCAGCAGCGACGACGGAACAGATACGCAGTATTTT; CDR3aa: CASSDDGTDTQYF
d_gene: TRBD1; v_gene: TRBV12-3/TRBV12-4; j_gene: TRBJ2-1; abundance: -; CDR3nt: TGTGCCAGCAGTAAAATTAGGACAGGGGGGAACAATGAGCAGTTCTTC; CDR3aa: CASSKIRTGGNNEQFF
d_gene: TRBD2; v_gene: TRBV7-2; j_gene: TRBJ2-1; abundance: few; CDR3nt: TGTGCCAGCAGCTTAGGACTAGCGGGGGGGTTTGAGCAGTTCTTC; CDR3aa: CASSLGLAGGFEQFF
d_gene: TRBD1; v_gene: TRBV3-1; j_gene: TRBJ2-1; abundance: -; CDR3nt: TGTGCCAGCAGCCCGACAGGGAGCTCCTACAATGGGCAGTTCTTC; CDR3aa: CASSPTGSSYNGQFF
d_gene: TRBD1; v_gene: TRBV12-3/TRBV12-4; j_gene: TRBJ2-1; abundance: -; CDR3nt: TGTGCCAGCGGATCTGACAGGGTAAACAATGAGCAGTTCTTC; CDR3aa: CASGSDRVNNEQFF